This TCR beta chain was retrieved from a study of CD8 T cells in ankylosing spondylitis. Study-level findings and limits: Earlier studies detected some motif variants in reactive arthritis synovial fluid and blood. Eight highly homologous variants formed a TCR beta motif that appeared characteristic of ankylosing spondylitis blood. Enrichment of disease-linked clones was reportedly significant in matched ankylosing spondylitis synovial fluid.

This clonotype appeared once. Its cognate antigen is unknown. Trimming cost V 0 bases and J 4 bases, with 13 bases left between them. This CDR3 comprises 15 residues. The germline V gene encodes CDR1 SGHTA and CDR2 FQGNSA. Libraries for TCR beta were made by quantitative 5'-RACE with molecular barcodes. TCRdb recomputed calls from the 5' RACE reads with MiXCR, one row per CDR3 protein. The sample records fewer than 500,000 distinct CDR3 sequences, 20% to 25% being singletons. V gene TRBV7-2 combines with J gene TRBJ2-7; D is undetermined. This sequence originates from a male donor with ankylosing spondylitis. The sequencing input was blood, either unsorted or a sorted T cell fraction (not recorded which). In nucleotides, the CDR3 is TGTGCCAGCAGCTTAGCCCCCGGGCAAGTGTACGAGCAGTACTTC. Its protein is CASSLAPGQVYEQYF.